This is a list of T cell receptor beta chains from one sample in a study of T cells expressing NK-cell markers. One entry per CDR3 protein, without DNA, is what TCRdb gives after re-calling the 5' RACE reads. The repertoire table contains some 440,000 distinct CDR3 sequences. The source material was blood T cells: a sorted CD56 or NKG2C T cell subset, CD4+ or CD8+ T cells, or bulk PBMC T cells (not recorded which). The receptors were gathered from a woman between 45 and 65 years old in good health. Each CDR3 is given with its conserved first and last residue.

>TRBV5-1|TRBJ2-7
CASSFGGTGGYEQYF
>TRBV6-5|TRBJ2-1
CASSELPPQRGPSYNEQFF
>TRBV29-1|TRBJ1-4
CSFTRDAHEKLFF
>TRBV4-2|TRBJ2-7
CASSQAEDRTYEQYF
>TRBV2|TRBJ2-4
CASSEQGTLAKNIQYF
>TRBV20-1|TRBJ2-2
CSAQSGRGAGELFF
>TRBV11-2|TRBJ1-2
CASSHTGNGYTF
>TRBV7-3|TRBJ2-7
CASSSDSTTSEQYF
>TRBV7-9|TRBJ2-1
CASSLSGLAEDNEQFF
>TRBV12-3/TRBV12-4|TRBJ2-5
CASSPYPGTGFQETQYF
>TRBV6-4|TRBJ2-1
CASSAGPWGEQFF
>TRBV7-6|TRBJ2-3
CASSLGVNGEGNTDTQYF
>TRBV2|TRBJ2-1
CASIEAGSYYNEQFF
>TRBV10-1|TRBJ2-3
CASSEEQGWDTQYF
>TRBV7-2|TRBJ2-1
CASSIIPSGGYNEQFF